This TCR beta chain is from a study of CD8 T cells in Susac syndrome. Regarding the study as a whole: In total CD8+ repertoires, approximately 15 Susac-specific public clones were found, and four or five in CD8+ TEMRA repertoires.

RNA amounts of roughly 0.5 to 1 ug underwent reverse transcription with random hexamers. TCRdb redid the calling of the immunoSEQ multiplex PCR reads with MiXCR, one entry per CDR3 protein. The profile shows over 20,000 distinct CDR3 sequences, 90% to 95% of them singletons. On this clonotype: Its antigen is not known.

V was trimmed by 8 bases and J by 2 bases, leaving 17 bases between them. CDR3 length equals 15 residues. CDR1 and CDR2 from the germline V gene are MNHEY and SVGAGI. The receptor comes from a human donor with Susac syndrome. The chain employs TRBV6-5 and TRBJ2-3; a possible D gene is TRBD2 (5 bases). The sequenced material came from CD8+ T cells from PBMCs. DNA for the CDR3: TGTGCCAGCGGAACCAGGTCGGGATTCACAGATACGCAGTATTTT. Translation: CASGTRSGFTDTQYF.